This TCR beta chain is from a study of identifying expanded T cells in peripheral blood. Findings and limits, study-wide: Variance in clone template counts between two-week samples significantly increased with total template count across all healthy donors.

The assay was immunoSEQ multiplex PCR, and TCRdb's table has in-frame clones only and misses some. The sample has around 76,000 clones, roughly 88% seen once. Comment on this clone: Its antigen is unidentified.

Trimming took 2 bases from V and 5 from J; bases not matched to a gene: 2. The germline V gene encodes CDR1 SGHTA and CDR2 FQGNSA. This CDR3 contains 15 residues. Collection occurred without any documented infections or immune events in donors. Material: blood. The source of this sequence is a person aged 18 to 75 in good health. The chain carries TRBV7-2 and TRBJ2-1; 11 bases align to TRBD2. CDR3 DNA: TGTGCCAGCAGCTTATCGGGACTAGCGGACAATGAGCAGTTCTTC. This sequence encodes CASSLSGLADNEQFF.